This T cell receptor (beta chain) emerged from a study of post-analysis software for immune sequencing data. On the study more broadly: The cohort encompassed relapsing-remitting, secondary progressive and progressive-relapsing multiple sclerosis disease courses. Notes on the study in general: A handful of TRBV segments occurring more often in patients than controls included TRBV5-6, TRBV5-1 and TRBV20-1. F measure grouped same-batch samples tightly together. Normalized Chao1 diversity in multiple sclerosis patients fell significantly below that of controls.

Incorporated into the TCR beta cDNA libraries were unique molecular identifiers, which served to reduce PCR and sequencing biases. Each batch of roughly 0.95 to 10 million T cells produced 500,000 to 600,000 cDNA molecules. TCRdb reanalysed the PCR reads using MiXCR and keeps one entry per CDR3 protein. The data contain roughly 580,000 distinct CDR3 sequences, about 40% of them singletons. Germline loops: CDR1 SNHLY, CDR2 FYNNEI. V was clipped by 1 base and J by 2 bases, with 9 bases between them. CDR3 length equals 15 residues. As to this clonotype: Antigen unknown.

The chain joins TRBV2 to TRBJ2-1; maybe TRBD1 (5 bases). The sequencing sample was made of blood. The TCR was taken from a girl aged 10-17 years with multiple sclerosis. CDR3 protein: CASSEDYRPYNEQFF. The CDR3 DNA reads TGTGCCAGCAGTGAAGACTACAGGCCCTACAATGAGCAGTTCTTC.